This TCR beta chain was recovered during a study of cytomegalovirus exposure and HLA in healthy donors. Whole-study results and caveats: Among TCR beta chains, those listed as cytomegalovirus-associated numbered under 200. Some V segments could not be told apart, so they were left out, TRBV6-2 and TRBV6-3 among them. Across all donors, roughly uniform sequencing depth was an assumption of the presence/absence analyses.

This PCR relied on a set of 60 Vbeta primers and 13 Jbeta primers. Sequenced by immunoSEQ multiplex PCR; TCRdb stores in-frame clones only, minus some. The data hold more than 150,000 clones, with over 80% observed a single time. Notes on this clone: Its antigen is currently unknown.

The CDR3 consists of 13 residues. Per germline, CDR1 SGDLS and CDR2 YYNGEE. V lost 2 bases to trimming and J lost 4 bases, with 9 bases between them. Sequencing was carried out using PBMCs. This sequence originates from a man aged 35 to 55 in good health and CMV-seronegative. This chain uses TRBV9 with TRBJ1-2; D not resolved. In DNA form, the CDR3 reads TGTGCCAGCAGCGTGGAGACCTCCTATGGCTACACCTTC. The encoded protein is CASSVETSYGYTF.